The 31 T cell receptor beta chains reported below all come from one sample, sequenced in a study of naive and memory T cell subsets. An equimolar mix of two oligonucleotides served as the beta constant-region primer for TRBC1 and TRBC2. TCRdb processed the UMI-ligation and nested PCR reads anew with MiXCR; each CDR3 protein has one entry. The top ten clones hold around 0.14% of a sample with roughly 140,000 distinct CDR3 sequences, approximately 15% of them seen once. The sample comprised naive CD4+ T cells from blood. The receptor source for this set is a human donor in good health.

The CDR3 nucleotides are TGTGCCAGCTCACCATCAAGGGAAGCTTTCTTT. This codes for CASSPSREAFF. The chain joins TRBV18 to TRBJ1-1; D is unresolved. Per germline, CDR1 KGHSH and CDR2 LQKENI. V lost 2 bases and J lost 8, with 6 bases in between. The CDR3 length is 11 residues.

The chain has TRBV27 and TRBJ2-1, with 8 bases matching TRBD2. The CDR3 consists of 16 residues. V shed 5 bases, J shed 5 bases, and the junction held 11 bases outside the gene matches. Germline values: CDR1 MNHEY, CDR2 SMNVEV (reference sequence). CDR3 sequence: CASSTIAGITHNEQFF. For the CDR3, the DNA is TGTGCCAGCAGTACCATAGCGGGAATTACCCACAATGAGCAGTTCTTC.

This clonotype was seen repeatedly, ten times or more. The chain joins TRBV5-6 to TRBJ2-5; 8 nucleotides line up with TRBD1. The CDR3 covers 14 residues. Germline CDR1 and CDR2: SGHDT and YYEEEE. V gave up 0 bases and J gave up 5 bases; unmatched junction bases: 3. The CDR3 nucleotides read TGTGCCAGCAGCTTGGGACAGGGGCGGGAGACCCAGTACTTC. Translated: CASSLGQGRETQYF.

The chain employs TRBV11-3 and TRBJ2-1; 9 bases are a match to TRBD1. The CDR3 is 14 residues long. The germline V gene encodes CDR1 SGHNT and CDR2 YENEEA. The junction had 7 bases not matched to a gene; V was cut back by 5 bases and J by 8 bases. This chain's CDR3 is CASSQGTGRDEQFF. The CDR3 region has the DNA TGTGCCAGCAGCCAAGGGACAGGGAGGGATGAGCAGTTCTTC. Full variable domain (rest looked up from reference TRBV11-3 and TRBJ2-1): EAGVVQSPRYKIIEKKQPVAFWCNPISGHNTLYWYLQNLGQGPELLIRYENEEAVDDSQLPKDRFSAERLKGVDSTLKIQPAELGDSAVYLCASSQGTGRDEQFFGPGTRLTVL.

This sequence joins TRBV7-2 and TRBJ2-3, with 7 bases fitting TRBD2. The CDR3 totals 15 residues. V lost 7 bases to trimming and J lost 4 bases; unmatched junction nucleotides: 11. Germline V gene data show CDR1 as SGHTA and CDR2 as FQGNSA. CDR3 protein: CASTLAAGAADTQYF. The CDR3 DNA reads TGTGCCAGCACTCTAGCGGCGGGAGCCGCAGATACGCAGTATTTT.

The J gene is TRBJ2-6, the V gene TRBV28, with TRBD1 matching over 7 bases. J gave up 1 base and V 6 bases, and 9 bases lay outside the gene matches. This CDR3 has 17 amino acids. Per the germline V gene, CDR1 is MDHEN and CDR2 is SYDVKM. Written as DNA, the CDR3 is TGTGCCAGCAGCCGTACGACAGGGTCTTCTGGGGCCAACGTCCTGACTTTC. Translated, it gives CASSRTTGSSGANVLTF.

The J gene is TRBJ1-1, the V gene TRBV29-1; D gene ambiguous. The length of the CDR3 is 12 residues. Germline V CDR1 and CDR2: SQVTM, ANQGSEA. Deletions cut 6 bases from V and 4 bases from J, with 12 bases between. The CDR3 here is CSVASGSTEAFF. The CDR3 nucleotides read TGCAGCGTCGCCAGTGGCAGCACTGAAGCTTTCTTT.

There are a few counts of this clonotype. This chain connects TRBV3-1 to TRBJ2-4; D gene ambiguous. Germline values: CDR1 LGHDT, CDR2 YNNKEL (reference sequence). CDR3 length: 13 residues. The V gene lost 2 bases and the J gene lost 8 bases, with 10 bases spanning the gap. The CDR3 protein is CASSQLDRDIQYF. The CDR3 coding sequence is TGTGCCAGCAGCCAACTGGACCGAGACATTCAGTACTTC.

This clonotype has more than one count but fewer than ten. The chain combines TRBV10-3 with TRBJ2-7, with a tentative D call TRBD1 (5 bases). Germline V gives CDR1 ENHRY, CDR2 SYGVKD. The CDR3 covers 13 residues. The V gene lost 10 bases and the J gene lost 0 bases, with 13 bases spanning the gap. The CDR3 DNA sequence: TGTGCCACCTGGACAACCAGCTCCTACGAGCAGTACTTC. Amino acid sequence: CATWTTSSYEQYF.

This clonotype was seen only a few times. This chain uses TRBV7-6 with TRBJ2-3; D might be TRBD1 (6 bases). The V end lost 3 bases, the J end lost 5 bases, and 15 bases lay between the germline ends. Germline CDR1 and CDR2: SGHVS and FNYEAQ. The CDR3 totals 15 residues. DNA for the CDR3: TGTGCCAGCAGCTTGTCCGCAGGGGTTAGAGATACGCAGTATTTT. This gives the protein CASSLSAGVRDTQYF. The variable domain in full, completed from reference TRBV7-6 and TRBJ2-3, reads GAGVSQSPRYKVTKRGQDVALRCDPISGHVSLYWYRQALGQGPEFLTYFNYEAQQDKSGLPNDRFSAERPEGSISTLTIQRTEQRDSAMYRCASSLSAGVRDTQYFGPGTRLTVL.

This clonotype has a handful of counts. The V and J genes are TRBV2 and TRBJ2-3; D call uncertain. CDR3 size: 14 residues. Germline lookup yields CDR1 SNHLY and CDR2 FYNNEI. Trimming took 3 bases from V and 0 from J, leaving 7 bases between them. CDR3: CASSEVFSTDTQYF. In DNA form, the CDR3 reads TGTGCCAGCAGTGAGGTATTTAGCACAGATACGCAGTATTTT.

This sequence joins TRBV10-3 and TRBJ2-2; D may be TRBD1 (7 bases). The V gene lost 2 bases and the J gene lost 4 bases, with 14 bases spanning the gap. This CDR3 region has 16 residues. Germline loops: CDR1 ENHRY, CDR2 SYGVKD. CDR3 residues: CAISEAGGRGTGELFF. CDR3 DNA sequence: TGTGCCATCAGTGAGGCAGGGGGGCGAGGCACCGGGGAGCTGTTTTTT.

This clonotype was counted a few times. J is TRBJ2-1 and V is TRBV20-1, with 8 bases that match TRBD1. The germline V gene encodes CDR1 DFQATT and CDR2 SNEGSKA (reference sequence). The V segment lost 6 bases and the J segment 4 bases; nucleotides outside the gene matches: 8. The CDR3 is made up of 14 amino acids. The CDR3 DNA sequence: TGCAGTGCCCCGAGGACAGGGCCGTACAATGAGCAGTTCTTC. It is translated as CSAPRTGPYNEQFF.

Ten or more counts support this clonotype. The chain is built from TRBV20-1 and TRBJ2-7, with 12 positions matching TRBD2. The CDR3 extends over 14 amino acids. Germline V gene lookup returns CDR1 DFQATT and CDR2 SNEGSKA (reference sequence). The V gene end was trimmed by 6 bases and the J gene end by 2 bases; junction bases not matched to a gene: 5. CDR3: CSAPRTSGTYEQYF. The CDR3 DNA sequence: TGCAGTGCCCCAAGGACTAGCGGGACCTACGAGCAGTACTTC.

This clonotype was seen more than once but under ten times. The rearrangement links TRBV28 to TRBJ2-2; 9 bases are a match to TRBD1. V lost 5 bases, J lost 5 bases, and 3 bases stayed unmatched. The CDR3 is 14 amino acids. Germline CDR1 MDHEN, CDR2 SYDVKM. CDR3 in amino acids: CASSTGGGTGELFF. DNA for the CDR3: TGTGCCAGCAGTACAGGGGGCGGAACCGGGGAGCTGTTTTTT.

This clonotype turned up a few times. The J gene is TRBJ2-1, the V gene TRBV28, with D possibly TRBD1 on 5 matching bases. Deletions cut 5 bases from V and 5 bases from J, with 13 bases between. This CDR3 is built from 14 residues. Germline V gene data show CDR1 as MDHEN and CDR2 as SYDVKM. The CDR3 loop is CASSRENRNNEQFF. CDR3 in DNA: TGTGCCAGCAGTAGAGAGAACAGGAACAATGAGCAGTTCTTC.

The rearrangement joins TRBV29-1 to TRBJ2-5, with D perhaps matching TRBD2 (6 bases). This CDR3 has 12 residues. V was clipped by 5 bases and J by 4 bases, with 11 bases between them. Looked up from germline, CDR1 is SQVTM and CDR2 is ANQGSEA. CDR3 loop: CSVLGSTETQYF. CDR3 bases: TGCAGCGTTCTCGGGAGTACAGAGACCCAGTACTTC. Full variable domain (remainder filled in from reference TRBV29-1 and TRBJ2-5): SAVISQKPSRDICQRGTSLTIQCQVDSQVTMMFWYRQQPGQSLTLIATANQGSEATYESGFVIDKFPISRPNLTFSTLTVSNMSPEDSSIYLCSVLGSTETQYFGPGTRLLVL.

This clonotype came up a few times. The CDR3 region has the DNA TGTGCCAGCTCGCCTGGACAGGGGAGCACTGAAGCTTTCTTT. It codes for CASSPGQGSTEAFF. This chain links TRBV18 with TRBJ1-1, with 9 bases aligning to TRBD1. The CDR3 has 14 residues. Trimming at V came to 6 bases and at J to 4 bases, leaving 6 bases not matched to a gene. Per the germline V gene, CDR1 is KGHSH and CDR2 is LQKENI.

There are a few counts of this clonotype. The V call is TRBV29-1, the J call TRBJ1-1; D gene unclear. V was shortened by 2 bases and J by 5 bases, with 15 bases between the two germline ends. The CDR3 spans 14 residues. Germline values: CDR1 SQVTM, CDR2 ANQGSEA. The CDR3 is CSVELPTTKTEAFF. DNA of the CDR3: TGCAGCGTTGAATTGCCAACTACTAAAACTGAAGCTTTCTTT.

This clonotype was picked up a small number of times. The V call is TRBV12-5, the J call TRBJ1-1; 7 positions match TRBD1. This CDR3 comprises 16 residues. Germline V CDR1 and CDR2: LGHNT, FRNRAP. V was clipped by 7 bases and J by 3 bases; unmatched bases: 14. The CDR3 DNA reads TGTGCTAGTGCCACTTATAAAGGGGGCAGGGACACTGAAGCTTTCTTT. This sequence encodes CASATYKGGRDTEAFF.

This clonotype was seen many times. The J gene is TRBJ2-7, the V gene TRBV6-2 or TRBV6-3; D may be TRBD2 (5 bases). Germline V gives CDR1 MNHEY, CDR2 SVGEGT. The V gene lost 5 bases and the J gene lost 4 bases, with 15 bases spanning the gap. This CDR3 spans 14 amino acids. The CDR3 nucleotides are TGTGCCAGCAGTCCATCCCGGGATGCATACGAGCAGTACTTC. It specifies CASSPSRDAYEQYF.

This clonotype was picked up a small number of times. V usage is TRBV6-2 or TRBV6-3 and J usage is TRBJ1-1, with D possibly matching TRBD1 (5 bases). V was cut by 4 bases and J by 5 bases, with 17 bases left in between. The CDR3 runs 15 residues. The V gene's germline CDR1 is MNHEY and CDR2 SVGEGT. The CDR3 coding sequence is TGTGCCAGCAGTTTGGCTGAAAGGGGACGGACTGAAGCTTTCTTT. Protein sequence: CASSLAERGRTEAFF.

The chain recombines TRBV21-1 with TRBJ1-1. TRBV21-1 is a pseudogene locus. CDR3 length: 8 residues. Written as DNA, the CDR3 is TGTGCCAGCAGCCGAGCTTTCTTT. This sequence encodes CASSRAFF.

The chain couples TRBV6-9 to TRBJ2-5; the match to TRBD2 covers 10 bases. The CDR3 extends over 15 amino acids. The V segment lost 2 bases and the J segment 5 bases; nucleotides outside the gene matches: 5. Germline CDR1 reads MNHGY; CDR2 reads SVAAGI. The CDR3 protein is CASSYLAGDMETQYF. DNA for the CDR3: TGTGCCAGCAGTTATCTAGCGGGAGATATGGAGACCCAGTACTTC.

CDR3 sequence reads: CASSHGPPGTSPLLASNEQFF. CDR3 sequence (DNA): TGCGCCAGCAGCCACGGACCGCCCGGGACTAGCCCCCTATTGGCTTCCAATGAGCAGTTCTTC. The V and J genes are TRBV4-1 and TRBJ2-1; 9 bases are a match to TRBD2. Germline V gene lookup returns CDR1 MGHRA and CDR2 YSYEKL. The J segment lost 6 bases and the V segment lost 3 bases, leaving 24 bases of the junction unmatched. CDR3 length: 21 amino acids.

This clonotype turned up a few times. V usage is TRBV29-1 and J usage is TRBJ2-5; D may correspond to TRBD1 or TRBD2 (5 bases each). Trimming took off 4 bases at V and 1 base at J, with 7 bases between the two ends. Per germline, CDR1 SQVTM and CDR2 ANQGSEA. There are 12 residues in the CDR3. As DNA, the CDR3 is TGCAGCGTTGCTGGGGGCCAAGAGACCCAGTACTTC. Encoded protein: CSVAGGQETQYF.

This clonotype has more than one count but fewer than ten. Sequence at one end of the junction differs from germline and may be a read error. V is TRBV6-5 and J is TRBJ2-7; 7 bases are a match to TRBD2. The CDR3 has 14 residues. Germline CDR1 is MNHEY and CDR2 is SVGAGI. CDR3 amino acids: CASWGEGPSNEQYF. The DNA of the CDR3 is TGTGCCAGCTGGGGGGAGGGCCCCTCCAACGAGCAGTACTTC.

This clonotype appeared a few times. V and J are TRBV14 and TRBJ2-2; weak D call: TRBD2 (5 bases). V was clipped by 7 bases and J by 0 bases, with 9 bases between them. Germline V gene data show CDR1 as SGHDN and CDR2 as FVKESK. This CDR3 comprises 14 residues. CDR3 in amino acids: CASTGLPNTGELFF. The CDR3 nucleotides are TGTGCCAGCACCGGACTCCCGAACACCGGGGAGCTGTTTTTT.

This rearrangement joins TRBV5-1 to TRBJ2-5; TRBD1 matches 7 bases. Trimming at V came to 0 bases and at J to 5 bases, leaving 22 bases not matched to a gene. CDR3 length equals 20 residues. Germline values: CDR1 SGHRS, CDR2 YFSETQ. CDR3 region: CASSLASGKTGASSLETQYF. The CDR3 DNA sequence: TGCGCCAGCAGCTTGGCGTCAGGAAAAACAGGGGCCAGCAGTTTGGAGACCCAGTACTTC.

This clonotype was seen a few times. V is TRBV2 and J is TRBJ2-1; 10 bases line up with TRBD2. Per the germline V gene, CDR1 is SNHLY and CDR2 is FYNNEI. The CDR3 consists of 15 residues. V lost 6 bases to trimming and J lost 4 bases; unmatched junction nucleotides: 6. DNA of the CDR3: TGTGCCAGCAGGGCAGGACTAGCGGATTACAATGAGCAGTTCTTC. It translates to CASRAGLADYNEQFF. Full variable domain (rest looked up from reference TRBV2 and TRBJ2-1): EPEVTQTPSHQVTQMGQEVILRCVPISNHLYFYWYRQILGQKVEFLVSFYNNEISEKSEIFDDQFSVERPDGSNFTLKIRSTKLEDSAMYFCASRAGLADYNEQFFGPGTRLTVL.

The chain uses TRBV25-1 and TRBJ2-1; no clear D. Germline V gene sequence: CDR1 MGHDK, CDR2 SYGVNS. The ends were cut back, 3 bases at V and 6 bases at J, with 15 bases in the middle. This CDR3 is 15 amino acids long. CDR3 loop: CASSDPARASNEQFF. Here the CDR3 DNA reads TGTGCCAGCAGTGATCCCGCTCGAGCGAGCAATGAGCAGTTCTTC.